The 14 T cell receptor beta chains reported below all come from one sample, sequenced in a study of blood T cell repertoires in COVID-19 (TCRdb year 2020). Libraries were built with the immunoSEQ multiplex PCR assay. TCRdb took over this immuneACCESS table, retaining in-frame rearrangements with V and J assigned. Such tables are incomplete; in checked studies, under half of the missing clones stem from an unresolved V gene, and the remainder is unexplained. Recorded for this sample are approximately 130,000 clones; roughly four fifths of them occurred a single time. The ten largest make up about 9.6% of the sample. The source material was peripheral blood. The receptors stem from a middle-aged man with active or convalescent COVID-19.

The V gene is TRBV7-9, the J gene TRBJ2-7, with 7 nucleotides matching TRBD1. This CDR3 contains 16 residues. The V gene end was trimmed by 2 bases and the J gene end by 3 bases; junction bases not matched to a gene: 10. Germline-derived CDR1 and CDR2 are SEHNR and FQNEAQ (reference sequence). CDR3 protein: CASSLRGDRLIYEQYF. DNA of the CDR3: TGTGCCAGCAGCTTAAGAGGGGACAGATTAATCTACGAGCAGTACTTC.

V gene TRBV29-1 combines with J gene TRBJ1-5; D is unclear. Germline assignment: CDR1 SQVTM and CDR2 ANQGSEA. This CDR3 has 10 amino acids. V was clipped by 4 bases and J by 9 bases, with 7 bases between them. DNA of the CDR3: TGCAGCGTTGTTGAGAGGCCCCAGCATTTT. This translates into CSVVERPQHF.

V and J are TRBV19 and TRBJ2-7; D call uncertain. This CDR3 contains 14 residues. The germline V gene has CDR1 LNHDA and CDR2 SQIVND (reference sequence). Trimming pared 4 bases from V and 0 bases from J, leaving 10 bases between. The CDR3 bases are TGTGCCAGTAGTACGCGAATTGGCTCCTACGAGCAGTACTTC. Translated: CASSTRIGSYEQYF. Variable domain in full (rest from reference TRBV19 and TRBJ2-7): DGGITQSPKYLFRKEGQNVTLSCEQNLNHDAMYWYRQDPGQGLRLIYYSQIVNDFQKGDIAEGYSVSREKKESFPLTVTSAQKNPTAFYLCASSTRIGSYEQYFGPGTRLTVT.

In regard to this clone: This sample also contains other DNA sequences that code for the same CDR3. This chain uses TRBV3-1 (or the pseudogene TRBV3-2) with TRBJ2-3, with D maybe TRBD2 (6 bases). Germline V gene data show CDR1 as LGHDT and CDR2 as YNNKEL (reference sequence). Trimming took off 0 bases at V and 0 bases at J, with 10 bases between the two ends. This CDR3 region has 16 residues. The CDR3 loop reads CASSQEVGTSTDTQYF. As DNA, the CDR3 is TGTGCCAGCAGCCAAGAAGTCGGGACTAGCACAGATACGCAGTATTTT.

The chain couples TRBV6-1 to TRBJ1-5; D ambiguous. The CDR3 covers 17 residues. Germline V gene data show CDR1 as MNHNS and CDR2 as SASEGT. V was clipped by 4 bases and J by 0 bases, with 16 bases between them. The CDR3 DNA sequence: TGTGCCAGCAGTGGACGCGGCCAGCACTATAGCAATCAGCCCCAGCATTTT. It translates to CASSGRGQHYSNQPQHF.

The rearrangement joins TRBV27 to TRBJ2-7; D is possibly TRBD2 (6 bases). With 6 bases removed from V and 4 bases from J, the gap between germline ends came to 19 bases. The CDR3 has 15 amino acids. Germline V CDR1 and CDR2: MNHEY, SMNVEV (reference sequence). The CDR3 protein is CASRPDGGAGYEQYF. CDR3 coding DNA: TGTGCCAGCAGACCAGACGGAGGGGCAGGGTACGAGCAGTACTTC.

The chain is built from TRBV29-1 and TRBJ1-4, with a tentative D call TRBD1 (5 bases). The CDR3 contains 14 residues. V dropped 6 bases and J dropped 9 bases, with 20 bases sitting between them. Per the germline V gene, CDR1 is SQVTM and CDR2 is ANQGSEA. CDR3 in amino acids: CSVLFRGGEKKLFF. DNA for the CDR3: TGCAGCGTCCTTTTCCGGGGAGGGGAGAAAAAACTGTTTTTT.

The chain joins TRBV2 to TRBJ2-2; TRBD1 matches at 7 bases. With V trimmed by 8 bases and J by 0 bases, 3 bases remained unmatched. Per the germline V gene, CDR1 is SNHLY and CDR2 is FYNNEI. This CDR3 contains 14 residues. CDR3 DNA: TGTGCCAGCCAGGGACAGACGAACACCGGGGAGCTGTTTTTT. Encoded protein: CASQGQTNTGELFF.

The chain is built from TRBV4-3 and TRBJ2-7; TRBD2 matches 13 bases. This CDR3 contains 17 residues. Germline V gene sequence: CDR1 LGHNA, CDR2 YSLEER. J was trimmed by 0 bases and V by 4 bases; bases with no gene match: 6. The CDR3 sequence is CASSPGTSGVSSYEQYF. The CDR3, as DNA: TGCGCCAGCAGCCCAGGGACTAGCGGGGTTAGCTCCTACGAGCAGTACTTC.

Turning to this clone: Other DNA sequences in this specimen translate into the identical CDR3. The V and J genes are TRBV3-1 (or the pseudogene TRBV3-2) and TRBJ2-7; D not certain. The V end was cut by 1 base, the J end by 3 bases, with 7 bases between. This CDR3 spans 13 amino acids. Germline V gene lookup returns CDR1 LGHDT and CDR2 YNNKEL (reference sequence). CDR3 residues: CASSQVSGYEQYF. CDR3 nucleotides: TGTGCCAGCAGCCAAGTCTCAGGCTACGAGCAGTACTTC.

This clone has just a few counts. The V and J genes are TRBV5-1 and TRBJ2-7, with TRBD1 as a possible D gene (6 bases). Per the germline V gene, CDR1 is SGHRS and CDR2 is YFSETQ. The CDR3 extends over 13 amino acids. V lost 3 bases to trimming and J lost 4 bases, with 11 bases between them. The CDR3 here is CASSSPGQYEQYF. In DNA form, the CDR3 reads TGCGCCAGCAGCTCTCCGGGACAATACGAGCAGTACTTC.

The chain is built from TRBV28 and TRBJ2-2; D remains unclear. Germline V gene lookup returns CDR1 MDHEN and CDR2 SYDVKM. This CDR3 is built from 15 residues. The V and J ends lost 2 bases and 2 bases respectively, with 9 bases between them. The CDR3 DNA follows: TGTGCCAGCAGTTTAAACAGTTTCAACACCGGGGAGCTGTTTTTT. This encodes CASSLNSFNTGELFF.

CDR3 DNA sequence: TGTGCCAGCACCACTTTGGGACTAGGCAATCAGCCCCAGCATTTT. This translates into CASTTLGLGNQPQHF. The chain couples TRBV5-6 to TRBJ1-5, with a weak D call TRBD1 (5 bases). V gave up 6 bases and J gave up 2 bases, with 15 bases separating them. CDR1 and CDR2 (germline): SGHDT, YYEEEE. CDR3 size: 15 residues.

The chain is built from TRBV15 and TRBJ2-5; 7 bases match TRBD1. The germline V gene has CDR1 LNHNV and CDR2 YYDKDF (reference sequence). This CDR3 has 14 residues. J was trimmed by 5 bases and V by 0 bases; bases with no gene match: 3. The CDR3 region is CATSREGRGETQYF. The CDR3 DNA is TGTGCCACCAGCAGAGAGGGCAGGGGGGAGACCCAGTACTTC.